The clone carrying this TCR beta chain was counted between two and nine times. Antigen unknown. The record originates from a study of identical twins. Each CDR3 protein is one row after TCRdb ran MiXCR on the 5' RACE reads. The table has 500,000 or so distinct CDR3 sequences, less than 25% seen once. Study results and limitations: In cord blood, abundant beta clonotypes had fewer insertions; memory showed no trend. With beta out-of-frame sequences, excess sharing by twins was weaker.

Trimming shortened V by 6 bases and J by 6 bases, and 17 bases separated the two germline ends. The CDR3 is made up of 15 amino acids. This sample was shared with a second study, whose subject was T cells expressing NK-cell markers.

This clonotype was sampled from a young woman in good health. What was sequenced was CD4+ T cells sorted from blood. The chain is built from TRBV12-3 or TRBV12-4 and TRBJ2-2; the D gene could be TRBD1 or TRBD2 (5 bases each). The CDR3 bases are TGTGCCAGCAGCTTCCACCGGGGCAGTGCCGGGGAGCTGTTTTTT. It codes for CASSFHRGSAGELFF.